This TCR beta chain came from a study of OX40 agonist ivuxolimab in advanced cancers. Study context: Eligibility rules accepted prior anti-PD-1, anti-PD-L1 or anti-CTLA-4 therapy, and roughly 40% had some.

Only a few counts were recorded for this clone. CDR3 length: 18 amino acids. Germline lookup yields CDR1 SEHNR and CDR2 FQNEAQ (reference sequence). V shed 4 bases, J shed 1 base, and the junction held 9 bases outside the gene matches. Generated by immunoSEQ multiplex PCR, the TCRdb table keeps only in-frame clones and is missing some. The top ten hold under 7% of the sample, which has tens of thousands of clones, approximately 87% seen once. V usage is TRBV7-9 and J usage is TRBJ2-6, with 8 bases lining up with TRBD2. This TCR was sampled from an adult with an advanced solid tumor such as melanoma, head and neck, liver or kidney cancer. The specimen was CD4+ or CD8+ T cells sorted from blood, collected in a trial of the OX40 agonist ivuxolimab. CDR3 amino acids: CASSSGGGILSGANVLTF. The CDR3 DNA is TGTGCCAGCAGCTCCGGGGGGGGAATCCTGTCTGGGGCCAACGTCCTGACTTTC. Full variable domain (remainder filled in from reference TRBV7-9 and TRBJ2-6): DTGVSQNPRHKITKRGQNVTFRCDPISEHNRLYWYRQTLGQGPEFLTYFQNEAQLEKSRLLSDRFSAERPKGSFSTLEIQRTEQGDSAMYLCASSSGGGILSGANVLTFGAGSRLTVL.